These 16 T cell receptor beta chains were sequenced from one sample in a study of blood T cell repertoires in COVID-19. Sequencing used immunoSEQ multiplex PCR; TCRdb keeps in-frame clones, though not all of them. The sample records roughly 220,000 clones, about 90% being singletons. The sample taken for sequencing was PBMCs or T cells enriched from blood (not recorded which). These receptors all stem from a woman aged 45-59 years with acute COVID-19.

The chain links TRBV28 to TRBJ2-3; 12 positions match TRBD1. The length of the CDR3 is 16 residues. CDR1 and CDR2 (germline): MDHEN, SYDVKM. V shed 4 bases, J shed 4 bases, and the junction held 6 bases outside the gene matches. The CDR3 here is CASSSSGQGAADTQYF. CDR3 DNA: TGTGCCAGCAGTTCATCGGGACAGGGGGCAGCAGATACGCAGTATTTT.

The V call is TRBV4-2, the J call TRBJ2-2, with TRBD2 as a possible D gene (5 bases). The germline gives CDR1 LGHNA, CDR2 YNFKEQ. Trimming removed 3 bases at V and 6 bases at J, with 14 bases between. This CDR3 is built from 15 residues. CDR3 residues: CASSQDGGRPGELFF. DNA for the CDR3: TGTGCCAGCAGCCAGGACGGCGGGCGACCCGGGGAGCTGTTTTTT.

The DNA for the CDR3 is TGTGCCAGCAGGGAGACAGGGAGGTCACCCCTCCACTTT. Amino acids: CASRETGRSPLHF. The chain couples TRBV27 to TRBJ1-6; 7 bases match TRBD1. The CDR3 extends over 13 amino acids. Germline CDR1 is MNHEY and CDR2 is SMNVEV (reference sequence). V lost 6 bases, J lost 10 bases, and 6 bases stayed unmatched.

The gene calls are TRBV20-1 and TRBJ2-7, with D unresolved. Germline CDR1 is DFQATT and CDR2 is SNEGSKA (reference sequence). The V end lost 3 bases, the J end lost 5 bases, and 8 bases lay between the germline ends. This CDR3 is 11 amino acids long. CDR3: CSASLLNEQYF. DNA of the CDR3: TGCAGTGCTAGCTTACTGAACGAGCAGTACTTC.

This chain joins TRBV5-1 and TRBJ2-3; 9 positions agree with TRBD1. The CDR3 contains 15 residues. After removal of 3 bases from V and 3 bases from J, the junction contained 5 bases not matched to a gene. Germline values: CDR1 SGHRS, CDR2 YFSETQ. CDR3 in amino acids: CASSSAGTGTDTQYF. The CDR3, as DNA: TGCGCCAGCAGCTCAGCCGGGACAGGGACAGATACGCAGTATTTT.

This chain uses TRBV4-2 with TRBJ2-1; 12 bases match TRBD2. The CDR3 consists of 16 residues. The germline V gene encodes CDR1 LGHNA and CDR2 YNFKEQ. With 0 bases clipped from V and 5 bases from J, the junction kept 2 bases outside the gene matches. The CDR3 region is CASSQEGTSGHNEQFF. In nucleotides, the CDR3 is TGTGCCAGCAGCCAAGAGGGGACTAGCGGGCACAATGAGCAGTTCTTC.

The V gene is TRBV7-2, the J gene TRBJ2-1, with 7 bases lining up with TRBD2. V shed 1 base, J shed 4 bases, and the junction held 7 bases outside the gene matches. The CDR3 contains 16 residues. CDR1 is SGHTA, CDR2 FQGNSA, per germline. CDR3 residues: CASSLGVGGKYNEQFF. DNA for the CDR3: TGTGCCAGCAGCTTAGGGGTGGGAGGGAAGTACAATGAGCAGTTCTTC. Using reference TRBV7-2 and TRBJ2-1 for the parts outside the CDR3, the full variable domain is GAGVSQSPSNKVTEKGKDVELRCDPISGHTALYWYRQSLGQGLEFLIYFQGNSAPDKSGLPSDRFSAERTGGSVSTLTIQRTQQEDSAVYLCASSLGVGGKYNEQFFGPGTRLTVL.

The chain employs TRBV28 and TRBJ1-4; TRBD1 agrees at 11 bases. CDR1 MDHEN and CDR2 SYDVKM come from the germline V gene. Trimming took 5 bases from V and 1 from J; bases not matched to a gene: 3. The length of the CDR3 is 16 residues. The CDR3 here is CASSGTGGQTNEKLFF. The DNA for the CDR3 is TGTGCCAGCAGTGGGACAGGGGGACAAACTAATGAAAAACTGTTTTTT.

This clone was detected only a few times. This rearrangement joins TRBV7-8 to TRBJ1-4; TRBD1 matches 9 bases. CDR3 length equals 16 residues. Germline V gene data show CDR1 as SGHVS and CDR2 as FQNEAQ. With V trimmed by 2 bases and J by 5 bases, 6 bases remained unmatched. CDR3 bases: TGTGCCAGCAGCTTAAACCCCGGGACAGGGAATGAAAAACTGTTTTTT. This translates into CASSLNPGTGNEKLFF.

This sequence joins TRBV5-1 and TRBJ2-3, with D possibly TRBD1 on 7 matching bases. Germline-derived CDR1 and CDR2 are SGHRS and YFSETQ. V shed 0 bases and J shed 4 bases, with 12 bases lying between them. The length of the CDR3 is 15 residues. The CDR3 coding sequence is TGCGCCAGCAGCTTGGCGGCAGGGGGGTCAGATACGCAGTATTTT. The encoded protein is CASSLAAGGSDTQYF.

This sequence joins TRBV5-1 and TRBJ1-2, with D unresolved. CDR1 is SGHRS, CDR2 YFSETQ, per germline. The CDR3 length is 16 residues. The V end lost 2 bases, the J end lost 5 bases, and 19 bases lay between the germline ends. The CDR3 DNA reads as TGCGCCAGCAGCTTCCAAGACGGGAGGAACGGGTATGGCTACACCTTC. Translation: CASSFQDGRNGYGYTF.

CDR3 nucleotides: TGTGCCACCAGCAGTAGGACAGGGGGCGGTGGTGAAAAACTGTTTTTT. This encodes CATSSRTGGGGEKLFF. This sequence joins TRBV15 and TRBJ1-4; TRBD1 matches at 11 bases. The CDR3 is 16 residues long. The V segment lost 3 bases and the J segment 7 bases; nucleotides outside the gene matches: 7. Germline-derived CDR1 and CDR2 are LNHNV and YYDKDF (reference sequence). Full variable domain (rest looked up from reference TRBV15 and TRBJ1-4): DAMVIQNPRYQVTQFGKPVTLSCSQTLNHNVMYWYQQKSSQAPKLLFHYYDKDFNNEADTPDNFQSRRPNTSFCFLDIRSPGLGDTAMYLCATSSRTGGGGEKLFFGSGTQLSVL.

The V gene is TRBV19, the J gene TRBJ2-3; 8 positions match TRBD1. This CDR3 region has 16 residues. Germline V gene data show CDR1 as LNHDA and CDR2 as SQIVND (reference sequence). V shed 0 bases and J 0 bases; nucleotides not matched to a gene: 2. CDR3 nucleotides: TGTGCCAGTAGTATAGATGGACAGGGTAGCACAGATACGCAGTATTTT. Translation gives CASSIDGQGSTDTQYF.

About this clone itself: The same CDR3 can be traced to other DNA sequences in this sample. The chain links TRBV18 to TRBJ1-1; no firm D call. CDR3 length: 13 amino acids. Trimming stripped 2 bases from V and 5 bases from J, with 9 bases between. CDR1 and CDR2 from the germline V gene are KGHSH and LQKENI. CDR3 DNA sequence: TGTGCCAGCTCACCATTGGAGGGTACTGAAGCTTTCTTT. Its protein product is CASSPLEGTEAFF.

V gene TRBV30 combines with J gene TRBJ2-2; D is unresolved. The CDR3 runs 12 residues. Per the germline V gene, CDR1 is GTSNPN and CDR2 is SVGIG (reference sequence). Trimming took 5 bases from V and 0 from J, leaving 4 bases between them. The CDR3 loop is CAWDTNTGELFF. CDR3 in DNA: TGTGCCTGGGATACGAACACCGGGGAGCTGTTTTTT.

The count of this clone is one. The chain recombines TRBV27 with TRBJ1-5; TRBD1 matches at 8 bases. Unmatched junction bases numbered 8, after V lost 6 bases and J lost 1 base. CDR1 is MNHEY and CDR2 is SMNVEV in the germline V gene (reference sequence). This CDR3 comprises 16 residues. CDR3 sequence (DNA): TGTGCCAGCAGAGACGGGACAGGTCTCAGCAATCAGCCCCAGCATTTT. It codes for CASRDGTGLSNQPQHF.